What follows is one TCR beta chain and its context. The data were taken from a study of blood T cell repertoires in COVID-19. Looking at the study overall: Nucleic acid was either cDNA or gDNA, and it came from T cells, B-cell-depleted T cells, or PBMCs.

The CDR3 covers 16 residues. The J segment lost 4 bases and the V segment lost 1 base, leaving 5 bases of the junction unmatched. CDR1 is LNHNV and CDR2 is YYDKDF in the germline V gene (reference sequence). Authors' data handling: Reference gene primer amplification gave nucleated cell count estimates. The data were produced by immunoSEQ multiplex PCR, yet TCRdb's version contains in-frame clones alone and is incomplete. From that table come the V and J calls and clone size; the DNA was used to work out D and trimming. The repertoire holds 100,000 to 150,000 clones, with 90% as singletons. Sample: peripheral blood. The chain has TRBV15 and TRBJ2-3; 10 bases are a match to TRBD2. The receptor comes from a man in his fifties or sixties with active COVID-19. In nucleotides, the CDR3 is TGTGCCACCAGCAGAGGGGGAGCGGGAGGGCCAGATACGCAGTATTTT. Residues: CATSRGGAGGPDTQYF.